This entry features one TCR beta chain sequence. The target of this receptor is not known. No base quality information exists; no much larger clone differs at one position. These data come from a study of cytomegalovirus exposure and HLA in healthy donors (dated by TCRdb to 2016 to 2017). The study in broad terms: An earlier analysis of 587 of the donors reported 250 to 350 Gb of sequence data and around 120 million unique TCR beta sequences from some 180 million T cells. Around 330 gigabases of sequencing data and roughly 80 million unique TCR sequences made up an early release that covered several hundred HLA-typed donors. Of the roughly 400 genotyped donors, 75% to 85% were placed in the genetic ancestry cluster associated with self-reported Caucasian donors. The study aimed to test whether cataloging public T cell receptors could reveal signatures of past pathogen exposure. The study profiled the T cell repertoires of hundreds of subjects by immunosequencing and related them to cytomegalovirus serostatus. Along with the roughly 670-subject first cohort, a separate validation cohort of over a hundred different subjects was used. The study combined high-throughput TCR immunosequencing, statistical association of individual TCRs with disease status, and machine learning to predict cytomegalovirus infection status. To study patterns of TCR occurrence, a later analysis re-analyzed previously published TCR beta repertoires from 500 to 850 donors and added high-resolution HLA genotyping. The later analysis used no new phenotypic data to find candidate immune exposures, relying instead on TCR beta sequences and their occurrence across donors. An earlier analysis of roughly 580 of the donors used high-throughput TCR beta sequencing to judge whether each TCR beta V gene segment behaved as functional or pseudogenic. Donor age, sex, ethnicity and CMV serostatus were compiled alongside the repertoire data. A later genetic analysis used genome-wide SNP genotypes for about 55% of the 666 donors, treating that subset as a discovery cohort. All discovery cohort repertoires had been generated on a single sequencing platform. Class I and class II HLA loci were covered by the typing at four-digit resolution. Typing coverage differed by locus: A, B, C, DRB1 and DQB1 were typed in roughly 620-640 donors, DQA1 in approximately 520, DPA1 in some 610, and DPB1 in just under 490. About five DR-DQ haplotypes were treated as single units for association and clustering because of strong linkage in the cohort. Across roughly 420 genotyped donors of the cohort, an average of about 250,000 unique TCR beta nucleotide sequences per donor were sequenced, and approximately 17% of those sequences were non-productive. General study outcomes and caveats: A few of the identified cytomegalovirus-associated TCR beta chains were confirmed in vitro to be specific for cytomegalovirus antigens. Cytomegalovirus status was reported to be diagnosed by the classifier with high specificity and sensitivity in both the original and validation cohorts. Across donors, most TCR sequences were observed very rarely, whereas some public TCRs were present in many individuals. A later analysis found that most CMV-associated TCR beta chains appeared HLA-restricted, with HLA associations seemingly driven largely by CMV exposure. A later analysis associated about 17,000 TCR beta sequences with specific HLA alleles at a false discovery rate of 0.05. The study listed approximately 160 TCR beta chains as associated with cytomegalovirus. About 15 rarely observed V segments, including chromosome 9 orphons, were excluded from the earlier analysis of 550 to 700 of the donors because counts were too low. Compared with equally common non-associated chains, HLA-associated TCR beta chains in a later analysis were more clonally expanded and had lower generation probabilities. Correlated functional status among segregating V segments might be attributable to linkage disequilibrium, but an unknown experimental factor could not be ruled out. Assigning TCR associations to individual alleles was difficult when HLA alleles, especially DR and DQ, strongly co-occurred. This cohort had only TCR beta chains sequenced, and the lack of alpha or paired-chain data limited which features could be detected. In a later genetic analysis, fewer N-insertions in productive TCRs were reported among donors in an Asian-associated ancestry cluster than the 666-donor mean. It was suggested by the authors that the approach could potentially be generalized to other disease states and immunological phenotypes. V-gene and J-gene trimming of TCR beta chains was associated with a missense DCLRE1C variant in a later genetic analysis, and the association was replicated in an independent cohort. Immune exposure information for the cohort was limited to CMV serostatus. Roughly uniform sequencing depth across donors was assumed in presence/absence analyses, although this assumption may not hold. According to a later analysis, TCR association rates differed among HLA loci, with DRB1 alleles showing the most associated TCRs and HLA-C alleles showing the fewest. A further reported finding was that TCR beta sequences accurately predicted the HLA-A and HLA-B alleles for most subjects in the first cohort. Because HLA typing was unavailable for some donors at each locus, only the typed subset was used in association tests. Several of the top co-occurrence clusters appeared to be linked to parvovirus B19, influenza, CMV and Epstein-Barr virus, according to a later analysis. The 87-base-pair reads could not distinguish some IMGT-functional V segments, including TRBV6-2 and TRBV6-3, so those segments were excluded. A group of highly shared sequence variants was considered likely to be a technical artifact of the sequencing pipeline. In an earlier analysis of some 500 of the donors, most TCR beta V segments appeared in productive rearrangements about 87% or about 30% of the time, broadly matching IMGT annotations.

From the germline V gene, CDR1 is MNHEY and CDR2 is SVGAGI. Taken from cysteine to phenylalanine, the CDR3 has 12 residues. The read is trimmed to its CDR3 DNA, 36 bases read in frame from base 1. Deletion took 2 bases off V and 10 bases off J, with a span of 11 bases between the germline ends. In total, roughly 710 healthy bone marrow donors made up the cohort. At the time of sampling, all cohort members were nominally healthy, though unrecorded immune exposures were likely present. The donor was CMV seronegative and belonged to the group of under 400 seronegative cohort members. A peripheral blood sample was collected from each donor, and TCR beta sequencing was performed on peripheral blood mononuclear cells. The Qiagen DNeasy Blood Extraction Kit was used to extract genomic DNA from the blood cell samples. The library was generated by the immunoSEQ multiplex PCR assay. A mixture of 60 forward primers for TCR Vbeta segments and 13 reverse primers for TCR Jbeta segments was used in the multiplex PCR. The CDR3 region of rearranged TCR beta genes was amplified from genomic DNA by a multiplex PCR assay. On the Illumina HiSeq System, the amplified TCR beta libraries were sequenced as 87-base-pair reads. From the authors' description of their analysis: Across the 700 or so repertoires, a later analysis counted roughly 84 million unique TCR beta chains, some 11 million of which were shared by at least two donors. To remove PCR and sequencing errors, raw reads were error-corrected and collapsed into unique sequences using a nearest-neighbor algorithm that merged closely related sequences. CDR3 sequences were aligned to IMGT reference sequences to assign V, D and J gene segments. For a sequence to be retained, a match of at least six nucleotides was required to both a V gene segment and a J gene segment. A rearrangement was called productive if the CDR3 had no stop codons and remained in frame with V and J, and every other rearrangement was called non-productive. Following IMGT convention, CDR3 was defined as the stretch from the second conserved V-encoded cysteine up to the conserved J-encoded phenylalanine. The earlier analysis of roughly 590 of the donors excluded any sequence lacking an unambiguous match to a single V gene segment. An earlier analysis of several hundred of the donors called V segments functional above 56.7% productive rearrangements and segregating when the between-donor standard deviation exceeded 5%. A statistical classification framework was developed to diagnose cytomegalovirus status using the catalog of TCR beta chain sequences. V and J gene assignment, in a later analysis, came from comparing TCR nucleotide sequences with IMGT/GENE-DB human TR gene sequences. The TCRdist pipeline was used in a later analysis to assign CDR3 sequences and most-parsimonious VDJ recombination scenarios. In a later analysis, every TCR beta chain was defined by the combination of its CDR3 amino acid sequence and its V-gene family, and reads without a unique V-gene family were dropped. In a later analysis, 500 to 700 highly shared, low-generation-probability nucleotide sequences were removed to address suspected cross-contamination and a sequencing artifact. A later analysis calculated a clonal expansion index for each public chain from normalized within-repertoire ranks of inferred template counts. In a later analysis, generation probabilities were computed with a VDJ recombination model fitted to out-of-frame rearrangements, and the resulting probabilities were checked against IGoR. Hypergeometric tests were used in a later analysis to score TCR-TCR, TCR-HLA and TCR-CMV co-occurrence, with a repertoire-size bias correction applied to the TCR pairs. A later analysis estimated false discovery rates by permuting HLA or CMV assignments 20 times. A later analysis grouped co-occurring TCRs with DBSCAN, adding TCRdist sequence similarity when clustering within HLA-allele-positive subsets. Repertoires with fewer than 30,000 or more than 120,000 public chains were left out of co-occurrence clustering, as were several repertoires with anomalous nucleotide sharing. TCRdb retrieved this table from immuneACCESS and kept in-frame rearrangements only. Not all clones are present; in checked studies, unresolved V genes account for under half, and no reason is known for the remainder. That table furnishes V, J and clone size, whereas the DNA furnished D and trimming. In all, the sample holds about 160,000 clones, and less than 90% of those were seen once. The ten largest clones add up to roughly 1.8% of the sample.

Sequenced sample: PBMCs. The chain uses TRBV6-5 and TRBJ1-1; the D gene is perhaps TRBD1, from 6 matching bases. The sequence derives from a woman under 30 in good health and CMV-seronegative. The DNA reads TGTGCCAGCAGTTACGCCAGGGGTGTAGCTTTCTTT. This gives the protein CASSYARGVAFF.